This T cell receptor (beta chain) is from a study of blood T cell repertoires in COVID-19. TCRdb's copy holds only in-frame clones and misses some; the assay was immunoSEQ multiplex PCR. The sample shows 350,000 to 450,000 clones, 70% to 90% of them seen only once. The CDR3 runs to 14 residues. Per germline, CDR1 LNHDA and CDR2 SQIVND (reference sequence). The trim removed 6 bases at V and 4 bases at J, leaving 6 bases unmatched. This receptor was obtained from a woman younger than 35 who had been exposed to COVID-19. The rearrangement uses TRBV19 and TRBJ1-5; 7 bases agree with TRBD1. The specimen sequenced was PBMCs or T cells enriched from blood (not recorded which). The DNA of the CDR3 is TGTGCCAGTAGGCCCGACAGGGAGAATCAGCCCCAGCATTTT. Protein sequence: CASRPDRENQPQHF.